This T cell receptor (beta chain) was retrieved from a study of beta chain features in type 1 diabetes. Whole-study results and caveats: There were fewer insertions and more deletions at the VDJ junctions of type 1 diabetes patients. Shorter TCRB CDR3s, moderately but significantly so, were found in Type 1 diabetes patients in all four CD4+ subsets. The question left open here concerned HLA type influencing TCRB rearrangement.

V dropped 2 bases and J dropped 8 bases, with 18 bases sitting between them. The CDR3 extends over 14 amino acids. Germline V gene sequence: CDR1 GTSNPN, CDR2 SVGIG (reference sequence). Expressed TCRB transcripts were sequenced because the isolated RNA had all been reverse transcribed beforehand. Libraries were prepared by immunoSEQ multiplex PCR; TCRdb keeps only in-frame clonotypes and omits some of them. The sample includes roughly 70,000 clones, approximately 47% of them seen just once. This clone is a singleton in its sample. The antigen is not known. Source material: central memory CD4+ T cells from blood. The sequence was collected from a man aged 25-45 years with type 1 diabetes. The J gene is TRBJ1-2, the V gene TRBV30; D gene ambiguous. The CDR3 loop is CAWSSSGPRGGYTF. The DNA of the CDR3 is TGTGCCTGGAGTTCTTCCGGGCCACGGGGAGGCTACACCTTC.